The 29 T cell receptor beta chains below come from one sample, sequenced in a study of T-cell reconstitution after alpha-beta-depleted transplantation in children. Researchers prepared the TCRbeta library using unique molecular identifiers, the study reports. MiXCR was run by TCRdb on the PCR reads, yielding one entry per CDR3 protein. The sample includes 150,000 to 200,000 distinct CDR3 sequences, approximately 12% seen only once; the top ten take around 13%. This specimen was PBMCs, taken before TCRalphabeta/CD19-depleted stem cell transplant. These receptors all stem from a boy between 2 and 10 years old with acute myeloid leukemia, due to receive a stem cell transplant.

This clonotype was detected ten times or more. The CDR3 loop is CASSAPAGVSDTQYF. For the CDR3, the DNA is TGTGCCAGCAGCGCCCCCGCGGGAGTTTCAGATACGCAGTATTTT. The chain has TRBV2 and TRBJ2-3; 7 bases match TRBD2. CDR1 SNHLY and CDR2 FYNNEI come from the germline V gene. CDR3 length equals 15 residues. The V gene end was trimmed by 6 bases and the J gene end by 4 bases; junction bases not matched to a gene: 10.

This clonotype was found many times. The rearrangement links TRBV28 to TRBJ2-2; TRBD1 matches at 8 bases. Germline CDR1 is MDHEN and CDR2 is SYDVKM. This CDR3 is built from 14 residues. The J segment lost 7 bases and the V segment lost 4 bases, leaving 5 bases of the junction unmatched. Written as DNA, the CDR3 is TGTGCCAGCAGTTGGGACAGGTGGGGCGGGGAGCTGTTTTTT. Translation: CASSWDRWGGELFF.

This clonotype was recorded many times. The chain recombines TRBV28 with TRBJ2-7; 10 positions agree with TRBD2. This CDR3 spans 16 amino acids. Germline values: CDR1 MDHEN, CDR2 SYDVKM. J was trimmed by 0 bases and V by 4 bases; bases with no gene match: 6. DNA for the CDR3: TGTGCCAGCAGTTCCCTTAGCGGGGGGCCCTCCTACGAGCAGTACTTC. The encoded protein is CASSSLSGGPSYEQYF.

The CDR3 DNA is TGTGCCAGCAGGGGCGGACGGACCCTTGAAGCTTTCTTT. Its translation: CASRGGRTLEAFF. The V and J genes are TRBV12-3 or TRBV12-4 and TRBJ1-1; D remains unclear. This CDR3 is built from 13 residues. The V gene lost 6 bases and the J gene lost 7 bases, with 15 bases spanning the gap.

On this clonotype itself: One base away lies a much larger clone, so this may be a sequencing read error. The conserved closing phenylalanine or tryptophan is absent in this CDR3, likely reflecting a read error. The chain carries TRBV20-1 and TRBJ1-1; TRBD1 might be the D (6 bases). V was clipped by 4 bases and J by 0 bases, with 18 bases between them. The CDR3 runs to 16 residues. The germline gives CDR1 DFQATT, CDR2 SNEGSKA (reference sequence). CDR3 sequence (DNA): TGCAGTGCTACAAGCCTAACAGGGTTGGTGAACACTGAAGCTTTCTTG. Translation gives CSATSLTGLVNTEAFL.

At least ten counts were recorded for this clonotype. The rearrangement joins TRBV11-3 to TRBJ2-3, with D possibly being TRBD1 (5 bases). The V gene lost 5 bases and the J gene lost 5 bases, with 17 bases spanning the gap. Looked up from germline, CDR1 is SGHNT and CDR2 is YENEEA. This CDR3 has 15 residues. The CDR3 region has the DNA TGTGCCAGCAGCCCTCGCGCAGGGTCTATAGATACGCAGTATTTT. This translates into CASSPRAGSIDTQYF.

This clonotype was recorded many times. The chain couples TRBV12-3 or TRBV12-4 to TRBJ1-1, with a tentative D call TRBD1 (6 bases). Trimming took 3 bases from V and 5 from J, leaving 13 bases between them. The CDR3 extends over 14 amino acids. This chain's CDR3 is CASSFGQIGTEAFF. CDR3 sequence (DNA): TGTGCCAGCAGTTTCGGACAGATAGGGACTGAAGCTTTCTTT.

This clonotype was counted many times. The chain recombines TRBV21-1 with TRBJ2-2; the table's D call of TRBD2 was not tested on the DNA. TRBV21-1 is flagged as a pseudogene. This CDR3 has 13 amino acids. In nucleotides, the CDR3 is TGTCCAGATCGGGAGGTTAACACCGGGGAGCTGTTTTTT. Its protein is CPDREVNTGELFF.

In this sample, this clonotype turned up many times. The chain links TRBV6-4 to TRBJ2-2; D not certain. CDR1 is MRHNA and CDR2 is SNTAGT in the germline V gene. The CDR3 runs 13 residues. V was trimmed by 2 bases and J by 4 bases, leaving 5 bases between them. The CDR3 coding sequence is TGTGCCAGCAGTGACAGATCCACCGGGGAGCTGTTTTTT. It is translated as CASSDRSTGELFF.

A word on this clonotype: A much larger clone is a single base away; this may be a read error. The chain is built from TRBV4-1 and TRBJ1-5; the D gene is possibly TRBD2 (6 bases). The DNA end favors TRBJ2-3, so the J call may be wrong. Germline V CDR1 and CDR2: MGHRA, YSYEKL. The CDR3 is 16 amino acids. The CDR3 protein is CASSQDRVGGNQPQYF. In DNA, the CDR3 is TGCGCCAGCAGCCAAGATCGGGTGGGCGGGAATCAGCCCCAGTATTTT.

This clonotype was counted at least ten times. The chain couples TRBV5-1 to TRBJ1-4, with D hard to call. The V end was cut by 3 bases, the J end by 7 bases, with 4 bases between. Per germline, CDR1 SGHRS and CDR2 YFSETQ. The CDR3 is 11 amino acids. The CDR3 region has the DNA TGCGCCAGCAGCTCTGGTGAAAAACTGTTTTTT. Its translation is CASSSGEKLFF.

This clonotype was observed a single time. This could be a read error, since a much larger clone is one nucleotide away. V gene TRBV25-1 combines with J gene TRBJ2-7, with D perhaps matching TRBD1 or TRBD2 (5 bases each). CDR1 is MGHDK, CDR2 SYGVNS, per germline. The CDR3 is made up of 13 amino acids. The CDR3 reads CASSESGTYERYF. In DNA, the CDR3 is TGTGCCAGCAGTGAATCGGGGACCTACGAGCGGTACTTC.

This clonotype has ten or more counts. This sequence joins TRBV20-1 and TRBJ1-5; 7 bases match TRBD1. Germline V gene sequence: CDR1 DFQATT, CDR2 SNEGSKA (reference sequence). This CDR3 region has 16 residues. Losses at the gene ends were 3 bases for V and 4 bases for J; bases not matched to a gene: 12. CDR3 sequence: CSASTGRGGLNQPQHF. CDR3 coding DNA: TGCAGTGCTAGTACCGGTCGAGGGGGCCTAAATCAGCCCCAGCATTTT.

V and J are TRBV6-5 and TRBJ2-2; no firm D call. The V gene lost 2 bases and the J gene lost 7 bases, with 11 bases spanning the gap. The CDR3 loop spans 14 amino acids. CDR1 and CDR2 (germline): MNHEY, SVGAGI. CDR3 loop: CASSYGYSDGELFF. In DNA form, the CDR3 reads TGTGCCAGCAGTTACGGGTACAGCGACGGGGAGCTGTTTTTT.

This clonotype was recorded many times. The gene calls are TRBV6-4 and TRBJ2-3; 11 nucleotides line up with TRBD2. The V and J ends lost 9 bases and 1 base, in that order; junction bases with no gene match: 6. Germline CDR1 is MRHNA and CDR2 is SNTAGT. This CDR3 contains 15 residues. For the CDR3, the DNA is TGTGCCAGTCAGCCGACTAGCGGGGGCACAGATACGCAGTATTTT. The encoded protein is CASQPTSGGTDTQYF.

This clonotype was seen ten or more times. The rearrangement joins TRBV6-1 to TRBJ2-1; possible D gene TRBD1, 6 bases. CDR1 and CDR2 (germline): MNHNS, SASEGT. The CDR3 is 15 residues long. V lost 4 bases to trimming and J lost 4 bases, with 14 bases between them. Written as DNA, the CDR3 is TGTGCCAGCAGTGTGGGGACACCTATTTACAATGAGCAGTTCTTC. It specifies CASSVGTPIYNEQFF.

This clonotype showed up many times. The V gene is TRBV27, the J gene TRBJ2-1; D not resolved. Trimming left V 5 bases short and J 3 bases short, with 17 bases between. Germline V gives CDR1 MNHEY, CDR2 SMNVEV (reference sequence). This CDR3 has 16 amino acids. In nucleotides, the CDR3 is TGTGCCAGCAGTCCCCGCCCGTCTGGTGGCTACAATGAGCAGTTCTTC. This gives the protein CASSPRPSGGYNEQFF.

This clonotype was seen many times. The CDR3 loop is CASSLLGRAHTGELFF. The CDR3 nucleotides read TGTGCCAGCAGTCTTCTTGGGAGGGCCCACACCGGGGAGCTGTTTTTT. This chain uses TRBV5-5 with TRBJ2-2; 7 bases line up with TRBD2. The CDR3 covers 16 residues. Germline V gene sequence: CDR1 SGHKS, CDR2 YYEKEE (reference sequence). The junction had 10 bases not matched to a gene; V was cut back by 5 bases and J by 3 bases.

This clonotype was observed at least ten times. The chain joins TRBV7-2 to TRBJ2-3; 7 nucleotides match TRBD2. The CDR3 is made up of 14 amino acids. V lost 6 bases, J lost 4 bases, and 7 bases stayed unmatched. CDR1 is SGHTA, CDR2 FQGNSA, per germline. The CDR3 sequence is CASSWRGSADTQYF. CDR3 nucleotide sequence: TGTGCCAGCAGTTGGCGGGGGAGCGCAGATACGCAGTATTTT. Filled out from reference TRBV7-2 and TRBJ2-3, the complete variable domain reads GAGVSQSPSNKVTEKGKDVELRCDPISGHTALYWYRQSLGQGLEFLIYFQGNSAPDKSGLPSDRFSAERTGGSVSTLTIQRTQQEDSAVYLCASSWRGSADTQYFGPGTRLTVL.

This clonotype was found many times. This chain uses TRBV12-3 or TRBV12-4 with TRBJ2-1, with TRBD2 as a possible D gene (5 bases). V shed 6 bases and J shed 8 bases, with 20 bases lying between them. This CDR3 comprises 15 residues. This CDR3 is CASSPRGAGNDEQFF. The CDR3 DNA reads as TGTGCCAGCAGCCCCCGGGGAGCCGGGAACGATGAGCAGTTCTTC.

In this sample, this clonotype turned up many times. The chain recombines TRBV7-2 with TRBJ2-5; unclear D gene. This CDR3 is 15 amino acids long. The germline CDR1 and CDR2 sequences are SGHTA and FQGNSA. V was trimmed by 0 bases and J by 2 bases, leaving 10 bases between them. CDR3 nucleotide sequence: TGTGCCAGCAGCTTAGCTACCTGGGCACAAGAGACCCAGTACTTC. Translation: CASSLATWAQETQYF.

Concerning this clonotype: A read error is possible here, since a much larger clone lies one base away. The rearrangement joins TRBV2 to TRBJ2-3; no definite D call. The V gene's germline CDR1 is SNHLY and CDR2 FYNNEI. The CDR3 is 13 residues long. The CDR3 nucleotides read TGTGCCGGCAGTGAAGCGTGGACAGATACGCAGTATTTT. Translating gives CAGSEAWTDTQYF.

In its sample, this clonotype was seen many times. This chain uses TRBV20-1 with TRBJ2-7; no firm D call. The germline CDR1 and CDR2 sequences are DFQATT and SNEGSKA (reference sequence). V gave up 5 bases and J gave up 2 bases, with 13 bases separating them. This CDR3 contains 13 residues. The CDR3 DNA sequence: TGCAGTGCTCCCCATGGTTATGCCTACGAGCAGTACTTC. It specifies CSAPHGYAYEQYF.

A note on this clonotype: A much larger clone differs by one base, so this may be a read error. This chain joins TRBV19 and TRBJ2-5; 9 bases are shared with TRBD1. Germline V CDR1 and CDR2: LNHDA, SQIVND (reference sequence). The CDR3 runs 15 residues. V lost 7 bases, J lost 5 bases, and 11 bases stayed unmatched. CDR3 protein: CASIIIQGARETQYF. In DNA, the CDR3 is TGTGCCAGTATTATCATACAGGGGGCCCGGGAGACCCAGTACTTC.

The chain has TRBV2 and TRBJ2-3; TRBD2 aligns across 14 bases. CDR1 and CDR2 from the germline V gene are SNHLY and FYNNEI. CDR3 length: 18 residues. With V trimmed by 8 bases and J by 1 base, 11 bases remained unmatched. CDR3 in DNA: TGTGCCAGCTGTCCGCGACTAGCGGGAGGGCCCGGCACAGATACGCAGTATTTT. It yields the protein CASCPRLAGGPGTDTQYF.

This clonotype was seen many times. The chain uses TRBV11-2 and TRBJ2-7; D not resolved. Between the trimmed V and J ends, which lost 0 bases and 8 bases, there was a span of 8 bases. Germline V CDR1 and CDR2: SGHAT, FQNNGV. The CDR3 extends over 12 amino acids. CDR3 nucleotide sequence: TGTGCCAGCAGCTTAGATACCCGGAAGCAGTACTTC. Translation gives CASSLDTRKQYF.

This clonotype was seen at least ten times. V usage is TRBV5-1 and J usage is TRBJ1-2, with 8 bases identical to TRBD1. Germline V lookup: CDR1 SGHRS, CDR2 YFSETQ. The CDR3 spans 14 residues. The V and J ends lost 1 base and 8 bases, in that order; junction bases with no gene match: 7. CDR3 sequence (DNA): TGCGCCAGCAGCTTGTTACAGGGGGGATCGGGCTACACCTTC. It encodes CASSLLQGGSGYTF.

This clonotype was counted many times. The V and J genes are TRBV27 and TRBJ1-5, with D hard to call. This CDR3 has 13 amino acids. Germline CDR1 reads MNHEY; CDR2 reads SMNVEV (reference sequence). V was pared by 6 bases and J by 0 bases, with 6 bases between. CDR3 DNA sequence: TGTGCCAGCAGGAGAAATAGCAATCAGCCCCAGCATTTT. Protein sequence: CASRRNSNQPQHF.

This clonotype has at least ten counts. The V and J genes are TRBV6-1 and TRBJ2-3, with 9 nucleotides matching TRBD2. Losses at the gene ends were 6 bases for V and 4 bases for J; bases not matched to a gene: 11. Germline V CDR1 and CDR2: MNHNS, SASEGT. This CDR3 spans 16 amino acids. The chain's CDR3 is CASSRQREVVSDTQYF. As DNA, the CDR3 is TGTGCCAGCAGCCGTCAGCGGGAGGTTGTATCAGATACGCAGTATTTT.